This entry features one TCR beta chain sequence. The record originates from a study of Ad26.COV2.S vaccination and SARS-CoV-2 variants. Looking at the study overall: Vaccine-arm donor from the placebo-controlled COV1001 Ad26.COV2.S trial.

This table comes from immunoSEQ multiplex PCR, and its TCRdb copy is limited to in-frame clones, with some not included. The table shows approximately 360,000 clones, with under 90% occurring only once. Treatment of the sample: around 19 received Ad26.COV2.S at low or high dose, single or two shots; about 5 received placebo; per-sample allocation not given. Sampling was performed 63 days after the first vaccine or placebo injection. V lost 7 bases, J lost 1 base, and 17 bases lay in between. CDR1 and CDR2 from the germline V gene are LNHDA and SQIVND (reference sequence). The CDR3 consists of 17 residues.

The sample here was peripheral blood, taken in a trial of Ad26.COV2.S vaccine versus placebo. The chain joins TRBV19 to TRBJ2-6; no clear D. The receptor was derived from a person between 18 and 65 years old who received the Ad26.COV2.S COVID-19 vaccine or a placebo. The CDR3 DNA sequence: TGTGCCAGTAAGATTGGGGATCATTTTTCTGGGGCCAACGTCCTGACTTTC. Protein product: CASKIGDHFSGANVLTF.